This T cell receptor beta chain was sequenced for a study of identical twins (dated by TCRdb to 2016 to 2017). For the wider study: TCR alpha and beta repertoires from monozygotic twins, unrelated adults of various ages and cord blood were deep-sequenced to test whether fetal clonotypes persist. Replicate twin experiments were performed at different times using different library preparation protocols to rule out contamination. Overall study results and their limits: Because the same donors could not be followed over many years, conclusions were based on cross-sectional statistical analysis. Zero-insertion analyses could be partly confounded by invariant T cells such as MAIT and iNKT, although diverse VJ usage argued against such confounding for most clonotypes. In beta out-of-frame sequences, excess twin sharing was weaker, because having fewer shared sequences lowered the signal-to-noise ratio. Fewer insertions were carried by abundant cord blood beta clonotypes, a similar but weaker trend appeared in young adult naive repertoires, and no such trend appeared in memory repertoires. Out-of-frame TCR alpha sharing in monozygotic twins was systematically underestimated by recombination models, whereas sharing between unrelated individuals was in agreement with the recombination models. Compared with coincidental sharing between unrelated individuals, out-of-frame TCR alpha sequences shared between twins showed an excess of sequences with low generation probability.

All donors were healthy Caucasians. The twin cohort consisted of three pairs of female monozygotic twins, all aged roughly 18 to 30 years. Positive isolation kits from Invitrogen were used to isolate the CD4+ and CD8+ T cell populations. Libraries were made using 5' RACE. Instrument used: Illumina HiSeq 2000. Template switching added a universal primer binding site, and the final cDNA carried a unique molecular identifier that allowed TCR cDNA molecules to be counted accurately. Specific primers in the conserved constant-segment region were used to synthesize first-strand cDNA for TCR alpha and beta chains. To control for contamination, every cDNA library was double barcoded, receiving both a SMART-Mk sample barcode and Illumina barcodes. TruSeq adapter sequences along with Illumina sample barcodes were introduced in two successive PCR steps. TCR alpha and beta cDNA libraries were sequenced on the Illumina HiSeq platform with custom primers. The paper's data handling went like this. Raw reads were processed with MiGEC to extract unique molecular identifiers, and MiXCR was used to determine CDR3 positions. For each individual, recombination models were inferred using an EM algorithm with the repgenHMM and IGoR tools. The tcR package in R was used for shared clonotype analysis, with sharing normalized by the product of cloneset sizes. Out-of-frame nonproductive sequences were analyzed to study raw recombination free of thymic and clonal selection effects. TCRdb reworked the public reads: Q25 trimming with fastp, MiXCR clone assembly, productive beta chains retained. Every entry covers one CDR3 protein and lists the most common genes and DNA from its rows. The authors' filters were not applied to this entry. Across this sample there are approximately 260,000 distinct CDR3 sequences, with about 8% seen only once. Of the sample, 3% is held by the ten largest clones.

This clonotype was recorded many times. Its antigen is currently not known. No much larger clone exists at a distance of one base, and base qualities are not known. Per the germline V gene, SQVTM is the CDR1 and ANQGSEA is the CDR2. Relative to germline, V is 7 bases shorter and J is 8 bases shorter, with 13 bases between their ends. Counted from cysteine to phenylalanine, this CDR3 has 11 amino acids. Just CDR3 DNA is preserved here, 33 bases in frame from base 1. These data also formed part of another study, on yellow fever vaccine responses in identical twins. Looking at the second paper: According to the authors, the vaccine-induced T cell response in identical twins seemed to be partly convergent and partly specific to each individual. Focusing on identical twins, the study followed the T cell clones that responded to the vaccine, and did so with precision.

The chain is encoded by TRBV29-1 joined to TRBJ2-3, and perhaps TRBD2 as D gene, on 6 matching bases. The sequence was collected from a woman aged 18-29 years in good health. Material: CD8+ T cells sorted from blood. The DNA sequence is given as TGCAGCGGGGGGACGGAGGGTACGCAGTATTTT. Translated, this is CSGGTEGTQYF.